This T cell receptor (beta chain) was found in a study of blood T cell repertoires in COVID-19. In the study overall: Collection of acute and convalescent COVID-19 samples took place in the United States, Italy and Spain.

This clone was recorded only once. The protocol was immunoSEQ multiplex PCR, while the TCRdb copy is restricted to in-frame clones and leaves out a portion. The sample lists 90,000 to 130,000 clones, about 85% occurring once. Trimming cost V 1 base and J 6 bases; bases outside gene matches: 10. The CDR3 totals 17 residues. Germline V gene lookup returns CDR1 MGHRA and CDR2 YSYEKL. The TCR sequence derives from a man in his forties with acute or convalescent COVID-19. The V and J genes are TRBV4-1 and TRBJ2-3; 10 bases fit TRBD2. Sequencing used peripheral blood. This CDR3 is CASSQGAGAGGKDTQYF. DNA for the CDR3: TGCGCCAGCAGCCAAGGTGCCGGAGCGGGGGGGAAGGATACGCAGTATTTT.